These 17 T cell receptor beta chains share one sample of origin, sequenced in a study of OX40 agonist ivuxolimab in advanced cancers. The protocol was immunoSEQ multiplex PCR, while the TCRdb copy is restricted to in-frame clones and leaves out a portion. This table has 63,000 or so clones, approximately 81% appearing once. Source: CD4+ or CD8+ T cells sorted from blood, taken in a trial of the OX40 agonist ivuxolimab. The receptors shown here come from an adult with an advanced solid tumor such as melanoma, head and neck, liver or kidney cancer.

Only a few counts were recorded for this clone. The same CDR3 is also encoded by other DNA sequences in this sample. This sequence joins TRBV19 and TRBJ1-2; D not resolved. The CDR3 is 13 amino acids. Germline V gene data show CDR1 as LNHDA and CDR2 as SQIVND (reference sequence). The V gene lost 3 bases and the J gene lost 2 bases, with 7 bases spanning the gap. CDR3 region: CASSIRINYGYTF. CDR3 coding DNA: TGTGCCAGTAGTATCCGAATCAACTATGGCTACACCTTC.

The chain joins TRBV9 to TRBJ2-3, with 8 bases lining up with TRBD1. The germline CDR1 and CDR2 sequences are SGDLS and YYNGEE. The length of the CDR3 is 16 residues. Trimming took 4 bases from V and 4 from J; bases not matched to a gene: 11. The CDR3: CASSFSGPGGPDTQYF. CDR3 nucleotides: TGTGCCAGCAGCTTTAGCGGTCCAGGGGGCCCAGATACGCAGTATTTT.

The genes are TRBV13 and TRBJ1-1, with D possibly being TRBD1 (5 bases). From germline, CDR1 is PRHDT and CDR2 FYEKMQ (reference sequence). V shed 4 bases and J shed 4 bases, with 10 bases lying between them. CDR3 length equals 13 residues. The CDR3 nucleotides are TGTGCCAGCAGCTCCCCGGGGACCACTGAAGCTTTCTTT. Its protein product is CASSSPGTTEAFF.

This CDR3 is CASSQESGQGSPFNYEQYF. The CDR3, as DNA: TGTGCCAGCAGCCAAGAAAGCGGACAGGGTTCTCCCTTCAACTACGAGCAGTACTTC. The chain joins TRBV4-2 to TRBJ2-7, with 8 bases matching TRBD1. Germline lookup yields CDR1 LGHNA and CDR2 YNFKEQ. Losses at the gene ends were 0 bases for V and 3 bases for J; bases not matched to a gene: 16. The CDR3 has 19 residues.

The J gene is TRBJ2-7, the V gene TRBV2; TRBD1 agrees at 9 bases. The CDR3 runs 13 residues. Germline trimming cut 8 bases from V and 5 bases from J; bases unmatched to any gene: 7. Germline V gives CDR1 SNHLY, CDR2 FYNNEI. This CDR3 reads CASGGTGPHEQYF. CDR3 coding DNA: TGTGCCAGCGGCGGGACAGGGCCCCACGAGCAGTACTTC.

This clone appeared once. This chain uses TRBV5-1 with TRBJ1-3; D is possibly TRBD1 (5 bases). Trimming stripped 3 bases from V and 0 bases from J, with 7 bases between. This CDR3 is 14 amino acids long. Germline CDR1 and CDR2: SGHRS and YFSETQ. The CDR3 reads CASSYGTSGNTIYF. CDR3 sequence (DNA): TGCGCCAGCAGCTACGGGACCTCTGGAAACACCATATATTTT.

The J gene is TRBJ2-7, the V gene TRBV11-2, with 8 bases matching TRBD1. Germline loops: CDR1 SGHAT, CDR2 FQNNGV. V shed 6 bases, J shed 5 bases, and the junction held 21 bases outside the gene matches. The CDR3 consists of 18 residues. In DNA, the CDR3 is TGTGCCAGCAGGGAACCGGGACAGGCCCCCCTGGGGAGTGACGAGCAGTACTTC. Translated, it gives CASREPGQAPLGSDEQYF.

The chain links TRBV7-2 to TRBJ1-2; D unresolved. The CDR3 sequence is 16 residues long. The germline V and J ends were trimmed by 0 bases and 0 bases, with 11 bases remaining between them. Germline lookup yields CDR1 SGHTA and CDR2 FQGNSA. CDR3 DNA sequence: TGTGCCAGCAGCTTAGCGAGCAGAGTACCTAACTATGGCTACACCTTC. Its protein is CASSLASRVPNYGYTF.

V gene TRBV6-6 combines with J gene TRBJ2-3; 7 bases match TRBD2. Germline CDR1 reads MNHNY; CDR2 reads SVGAGI (reference sequence). This CDR3 contains 12 residues. Losses at the gene ends were 6 bases for V and 4 bases for J; bases not matched to a gene: 1. The CDR3 DNA follows: TGTGCCAGCAGAACTAGCGCAGATACGCAGTATTTT. Amino acids: CASRTSADTQYF.

This chain joins TRBV29-1 and TRBJ2-7, with a possible D match to TRBD2 (6 bases). The CDR3 has 14 residues. Germline assignment: CDR1 SQVTM and CDR2 ANQGSEA. V was trimmed by 5 bases and J by 3 bases, leaving 17 bases between them. CDR3 coding DNA: TGCAGCGTTCGCGGGACGGAAAGTTTCTACGAGCAGTACTTC. Its protein product is CSVRGTESFYEQYF.

This sequence joins TRBV2 and TRBJ2-7, with 11 bases aligning to TRBD1. The germline CDR1 and CDR2 sequences are SNHLY and FYNNEI. After removal of 11 bases from V and 5 bases from J, the junction contained 5 bases not matched to a gene. The CDR3 covers 12 residues. The CDR3 is CAGRDRGDEQYF. The CDR3 bases are TGTGCCGGTCGGGACAGGGGGGACGAGCAGTACTTC.

The chain links TRBV2 to TRBJ2-5, with 11 bases aligning to TRBD1. Per the germline V gene, CDR1 is SNHLY and CDR2 is FYNNEI. V lost 5 bases, J lost 2 bases, and 4 bases stayed unmatched. This CDR3 is built from 15 residues. The CDR3 bases are TGTGCCAGCAGTACAAGGGACAGGGGGCAAGAGACCCAGTACTTC. Its protein product is CASSTRDRGQETQYF.

The V and J genes are TRBV10-3 and TRBJ1-2; perhaps TRBD1 as D (5 bases). The V and J ends lost 7 bases and 3 bases respectively, with 6 bases between them. The CDR3 runs to 11 residues. Germline CDR1 is ENHRY and CDR2 is SYGVKD. The CDR3 region is CAITGDYGYTF. Written as DNA, the CDR3 is TGTGCCATCACGGGGGACTATGGCTACACCTTC.

This chain uses TRBV9 with TRBJ2-7, with 10 bases identical to TRBD2. Germline V gives CDR1 SGDLS, CDR2 YYNGEE. The CDR3 length is 16 residues. Trimming took 0 bases from V and 3 from J; bases not matched to a gene: 6. In DNA form, the CDR3 reads TGTGCCAGCAGCGTAGGAGCGGGAGGGCCGATCTACGAGCAGTACTTC. Its translation: CASSVGAGGPIYEQYF. The full variable domain, with the rest looked up from reference TRBV9 and TRBJ2-7, is DSGVTQTPKHLITATGQRVTLRCSPRSGDLSVYWYQQSLDQGLQFLIQYYNGEERAKGNILERFSAQQFPDLHSELNLSSLELGDSALYFCASSVGAGGPIYEQYFGPGTRLTVT.

V gene TRBV6-6 combines with J gene TRBJ2-3; 9 bases map to TRBD1. Germline CDR1 reads MNHNY; CDR2 reads SVGAGI (reference sequence). The CDR3 length is 15 residues. After removal of 6 bases from V and 5 bases from J, the junction contained 9 bases not matched to a gene. This CDR3 is CASRRYRGLQDTQYF. Written as DNA, the CDR3 is TGTGCCAGCAGGCGCTACAGGGGGCTACAAGATACGCAGTATTTT.

The chain has TRBV6-5 and TRBJ2-7; possibly TRBD1 for D (5 bases). Trimming took 1 base from V and 2 from J, leaving 12 bases between them. The CDR3 runs 15 residues. CDR1 and CDR2 from the germline V gene are MNHEY and SVGAGI. CDR3 bases: TGTGCCAGCAGTTACTACCCGACAGCGCCCTACGAGCAGTACTTC. It encodes CASSYYPTAPYEQYF.

The chain couples TRBV7-8 to TRBJ1-2; D unclear. Trimming stripped 5 bases from V and 1 base from J, with 20 bases between. This CDR3 is built from 17 residues. Per germline, CDR1 SGHVS and CDR2 FQNEAQ. In nucleotides, the CDR3 is TGTGCCAGCAGCCCCCTCCGGATTGGCCACAGTAACTATGGCTACACCTTC. This encodes CASSPLRIGHSNYGYTF.